A selection of T cell receptor beta chains follows, all from one sample in a study of technical replicates of blood from a few donors. Data came from immunoSEQ multiplex PCR; TCRdb stores just in-frame clones and leaves some out. The sample carries roughly 60,000 clones, roughly 91% recorded once. The sample consisted of PBMCs. These receptors were obtained from a human donor in good health. Some clones in this sample may be carry-over from other donors' samples. Both conserved end residues are part of each CDR3. D genes are given only for firm matches. Only part of the rows carry a size: once, few, many, or a class if the clone is expanded.

J gene,D gene,clone size,V gene,CDR3 protein,CDR3 DNA
TRBJ2-2,-,once,TRBV4-3,CASSVQGNTGELFF,TGCGCCAGCAGCGTACAGGGAAACACCGGGGAGCTGTTTTTT
TRBJ2-2,TRBD1,-,TRBV7-7,CASSGGTGGTGELFF,TGTGCCAGCAGCGGAGGGACAGGAGGCACCGGGGAGCTGTTTTTT
TRBJ2-3,-,-,TRBV5-1,CASSTEGMLTDTQYF,TGCGCCAGCAGCACGGAGGGGATGTTGACAGATACGCAGTATTTT
TRBJ2-7,TRBD2,-,TRBV4-2,CASSQATSGIYEQYF,TGTGCCAGCAGCCAAGCCACTAGCGGGATATACGAGCAGTACTTC
TRBJ2-3,TRBD2,-,TRBV5-6,CASSPEGGRTDTQYF,TGTGCCAGCAGCCCTGAGGGCGGGAGAACAGATACGCAGTATTTT
TRBJ1-6,TRBD1,-,TRBV13,CASSEGQGISYNSPLHF,TGTGCCAGCAGCGAGGGACAGGGGATATCCTATAATTCACCCCTCCACTTT
TRBJ2-7,TRBD2,once,TRBV30,CAWSLAGDEQYF,TGTGCCTGGAGTCTAGCGGGAGACGAGCAGTACTTC
TRBJ1-6,-,once,TRBV10-3,CAISDRLTDNSPLHF,TGTGCCATCAGTGATAGACTGACCGATAATTCACCCCTCCACTTT
TRBJ2-6,-,-,TRBV6-6,CASSPRQADLSRLTF,TGTGCCAGCAGCCCTCGACAGGCGGACCTCTCTCGCCTGACTTTC
TRBJ1-1,TRBD1,-,TRBV5-6,CASSRTGQGSIEAFF,TGTGCCAGCAGCCGGACGGGACAGGGCTCAATTGAAGCTTTCTTT
TRBJ1-1,-,-,TRBV13,CASSRGPQGNTEAFF,TGTGCCAGCAGCCGAGGCCCACAGGGGAACACTGAAGCTTTCTTT
TRBJ1-2,-,-,TRBV25-1,CASSEDGNYGYTF,TGTGCCAGCAGTGAAGACGGGAACTATGGCTACACCTTC
TRBJ1-1,-,-,TRBV5-1,CASSIKGEGTEAFF,TGCGCCAGCAGCATTAAGGGCGAGGGTACTGAAGCTTTCTTT
TRBJ1-2,TRBD1,-,TRBV27,CASSKADRGYGYTF,TGTGCCAGCAGTAAAGCGGACAGGGGTTATGGCTACACCTTC
TRBJ2-4,TRBD1,-,TRBV5-4,CASSSRQGDAKNIQYF,TGTGCCAGCAGCTCCCGACAGGGGGACGCCAAAAACATTCAGTACTTC
TRBJ2-7,-,-,TRBV6-1,CASGAARGYEQYF,TGTGCCAGCGGGGCGGCTAGGGGCTACGAGCAGTACTTC
TRBJ1-2,-,-,TRBV2,CASSEQLEGYTF,TGTGCCAGCAGTGAACAATTGGAGGGCTACACCTTC
TRBJ1-5,-,-,TRBV18,CASPRGTGLGQPQHF,TGTGCCAGCCCGCGGGGGACGGGTTTGGGTCAGCCCCAGCATTTT
TRBJ2-7,TRBD1,-,TRBV6-1,CASSLDRGQQYF,TGTGCCAGCAGTCTCGACAGGGGGCAGCAGTACTTC
TRBJ1-3,-,-,TRBV9,CASSATTSGNTIYF,TGTGCCAGCAGCGCTACCACCTCTGGAAACACCATATATTTT
TRBJ2-5,-,-,TRBV7-9,CASSAGLGHGGPETQYF,TGTGCCAGCAGCGCGGGGCTAGGCCACGGGGGTCCCGAGACCCAGTACTTC
TRBJ2-7,-,-,TRBV7-9,CASSFLETGLYEQYF,TGTGCCAGCAGCTTCCTAGAGACAGGCTTGTACGAGCAGTACTTC
TRBJ1-2,TRBD1,-,TRBV27,CASGYTGVSYGYTF,TGTGCCAGCGGTTATACAGGGGTTAGCTATGGCTACACCTTC
TRBJ1-1,-,-,TRBV5-4,CASSFERGLMNTEAFF,TGTGCCAGCAGCTTTGAACGGGGACTGATGAACACTGAAGCTTTCTTT
TRBJ2-7,-,few,TRBV6-1,CASSPPGSYEQYF,TGTGCCAGCAGCCCACCGGGGAGTTACGAGCAGTACTTC
TRBJ2-2,-,-,TRBV4-2,CASSQVGQMNTGELFF,TGTGCCAGCAGCCAAGTGGGGCAAATGAACACCGGGGAGCTGTTTTTT
TRBJ2-7,-,-,TRBV7-2,CASNSPAPRGYEQYF,TGTGCCAGCAACTCGCCGGCGCCCAGGGGCTACGAGCAGTACTTC
TRBJ2-7,TRBD2,-,TRBV23-1,CATNPGTSTDEQYF,TGCGCCACCAACCCCGGGACTAGTACCGACGAGCAGTACTTC
TRBJ2-5,TRBD2,-,TRBV7-2,CASSLQSGRFETQYF,TGTGCCAGCAGCTTACAAAGCGGGAGGTTTGAGACCCAGTACTTC
TRBJ1-5,-,once,TRBV5-5,CASSPGFSSNQPQHF,TGTGCCAGCAGCCCGGGATTTTCGAGCAATCAGCCCCAGCATTTT
TRBJ2-7,-,-,TRBV10-1,CASSESKTFAGDEQYF,TGCGCCAGCAGTGAGTCGAAGACGTTCGCGGGTGACGAGCAGTACTTC
TRBJ2-7,-,once,TRBV30,CAWGVCRGSSYEQYF,TGTGCCTGGGGCGTCTGCAGGGGATCTTCCTACGAGCAGTACTTC
TRBJ2-7,-,-,TRBV7-2,CASSSSWAGSYEQYF,TGTGCCAGCAGCTCATCTTGGGCGGGCTCCTACGAGCAGTACTTC
TRBJ2-1,TRBD1,-,TRBV6-5,CASSYGTDYNEQFF,TGTGCCAGCAGTTACGGGACAGATTACAATGAGCAGTTCTTC
TRBJ2-5,-,many,TRBV6-1,CASSEVGGSSETQYF,TGTGCCAGCAGTGAAGTTGGAGGGAGCAGCGAGACCCAGTACTTC
TRBJ2-1,-,-,TRBV6-6,CASSSPGRNEQFF,TGTGCCAGCAGTTCTCCGGGTAGGAATGAGCAGTTCTTC
TRBJ2-6,-,-,TRBV21-1,CASRFLARDLPGANVLTF,TGTGCCAGCAGATTTTTGGCCAGGGACTTGCCTGGGGCCAACGTCCTGACTTTC
TRBJ2-1,TRBD2,-,TRBV9,CASSAVGGGANEQFF,TGTGCCAGCAGCGCCGTGGGCGGGGGGGCCAATGAGCAGTTCTTC
TRBJ2-7,-,few,TRBV7-2,CASSRSTDSYEQYF,TGTGCCAGCAGCAGATCGACAGACTCCTACGAGCAGTACTTC
TRBJ2-3,-,once,TRBV5-4,CASSLAGTDTQYF,TGTGCCAGCAGCTTGGCGGGGACAGATACGCAGTATTTT
TRBJ1-2,-,-,TRBV9,CASSVAVGRGMVAPYGYTF,TGTGCCAGCAGCGTAGCTGTGGGCAGGGGAATGGTTGCCCCTTATGGCTACACCTTC
TRBJ1-3,-,-,TRBV4-2,CASSQDRARGGNTIYF,TGTGCCAGCAGCCAAGATCGGGCCAGGGGTGGAAACACCATATATTTT
TRBJ1-2,-,-,TRBV29-1,CSVEGLVGSSYTF,TGCAGCGTTGAAGGATTGGTCGGTTCTAGCTACACCTTC
TRBJ2-1,TRBD2,-,TRBV5-1,CASSLALQRGNEQFF,TGCGCCAGCAGCTTGGCCTTACAGCGGGGAAATGAGCAGTTCTTC
TRBJ2-7,-,-,TRBV7-8,CASSLYSQQYF,TGTGCCAGCAGCTTATACTCCCAGCAGTACTTC
TRBJ1-1,-,once,TRBV6-5,CASQRNMNTEAFF,TGTGCCAGCCAGCGTAATATGAACACTGAAGCTTTCTTT
TRBJ1-1,-,-,TRBV6-5,CASTGPGVTEAFF,TGTGCCAGCACAGGTCCGGGGGTTACTGAAGCTTTCTTT
TRBJ2-7,TRBD1,-,TRBV28,CASSERTGYGYEQYF,TGTGCCAGCAGCGAGAGGACAGGGTACGGCTACGAGCAGTACTTC
TRBJ2-3,TRBD1,-,TRBV19,CASSITGVADSNTQYF,TGTGCCAGTAGTATCACAGGGGTTGCAGATAGTAATACGCAGTATTTT
TRBJ2-7,TRBD2,-,TRBV9,CASSVLAGASYEQYF,TGTGCCAGCAGCGTCCTGGCGGGAGCTTCCTACGAGCAGTACTTC
TRBJ2-5,TRBD2,-,TRBV5-1,CASSLVVSGGRGTQYF,TGCGCCAGCAGCTTGGTGGTTAGCGGGGGCCGGGGGACCCAGTACTTC
TRBJ2-2,-,once,TRBV6-5,CASRDIGGLAGELFF,TGTGCCAGCAGGGACATAGGGGGTCTGGCCGGGGAGCTGTTTTTT